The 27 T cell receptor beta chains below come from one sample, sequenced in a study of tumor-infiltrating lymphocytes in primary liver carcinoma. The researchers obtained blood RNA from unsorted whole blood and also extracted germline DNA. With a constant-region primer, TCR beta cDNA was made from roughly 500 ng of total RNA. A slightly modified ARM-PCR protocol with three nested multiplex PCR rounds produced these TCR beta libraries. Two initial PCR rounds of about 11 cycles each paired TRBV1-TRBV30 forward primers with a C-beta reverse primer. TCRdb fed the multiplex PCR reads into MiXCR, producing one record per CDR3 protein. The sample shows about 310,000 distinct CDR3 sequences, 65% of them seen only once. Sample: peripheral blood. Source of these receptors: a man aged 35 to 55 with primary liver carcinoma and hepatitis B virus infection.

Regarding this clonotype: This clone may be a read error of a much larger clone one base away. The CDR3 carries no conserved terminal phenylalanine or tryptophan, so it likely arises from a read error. CDR3 sequence: CSVAYRGAQFL. CDR3 nucleotides: TGCAGCGTCGCCTACAGGGGCGCGCAGTTCCTC. The chain employs TRBV29-1 and TRBJ2-1, with TRBD1 identical over 7 bases. Germline values: CDR1 SQVTM, CDR2 ANQGSEA. The CDR3 length is 11 residues. J gave up 12 bases and V 6 bases, and 8 bases lay outside the gene matches.

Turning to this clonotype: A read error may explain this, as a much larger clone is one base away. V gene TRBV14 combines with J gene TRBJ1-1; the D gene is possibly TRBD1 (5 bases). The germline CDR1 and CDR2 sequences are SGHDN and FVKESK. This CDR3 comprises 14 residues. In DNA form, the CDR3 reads TGTGCCAGCAGCCAAATCTCTACGGACACTGAAGTTTTCTTT. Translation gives CASSQISTDTEVFF.

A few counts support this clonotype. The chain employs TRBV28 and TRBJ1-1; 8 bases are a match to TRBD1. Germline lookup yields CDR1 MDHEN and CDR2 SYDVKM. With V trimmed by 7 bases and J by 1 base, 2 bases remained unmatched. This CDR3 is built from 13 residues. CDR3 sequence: CASKQGGNTEAFF. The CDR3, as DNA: TGTGCCAGCAAACAGGGGGGGAACACTGAAGCTTTCTTT.

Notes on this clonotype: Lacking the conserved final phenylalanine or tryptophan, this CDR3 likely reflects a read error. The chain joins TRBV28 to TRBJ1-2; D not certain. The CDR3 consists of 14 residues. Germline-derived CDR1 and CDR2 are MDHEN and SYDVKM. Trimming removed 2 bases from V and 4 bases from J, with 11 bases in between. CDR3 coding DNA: TGTGCCAGCAGTTTAGATTGGGCAGGCTATGGCTACACCCTC. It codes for CASSLDWAGYGYTL.

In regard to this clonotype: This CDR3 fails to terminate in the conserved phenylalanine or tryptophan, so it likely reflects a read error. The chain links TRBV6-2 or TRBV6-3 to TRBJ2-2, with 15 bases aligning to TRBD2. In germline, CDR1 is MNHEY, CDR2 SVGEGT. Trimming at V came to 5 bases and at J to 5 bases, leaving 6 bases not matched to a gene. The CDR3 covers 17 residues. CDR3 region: CASSGLAGGRRTGELFV. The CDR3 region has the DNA TGTGCCAGCAGTGGACTAGCGGGAGGGCGAAGGACCGGGGAGCTGTTTGTT.

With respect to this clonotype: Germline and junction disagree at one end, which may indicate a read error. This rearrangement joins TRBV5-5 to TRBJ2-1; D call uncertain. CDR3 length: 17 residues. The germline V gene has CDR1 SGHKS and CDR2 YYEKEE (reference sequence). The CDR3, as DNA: TGTGCCTGCAGCCTTAACCCTATCCCGAACTCCTACAATGGGCAGTTCTTC. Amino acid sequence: CACSLNPIPNSYNGQFF.

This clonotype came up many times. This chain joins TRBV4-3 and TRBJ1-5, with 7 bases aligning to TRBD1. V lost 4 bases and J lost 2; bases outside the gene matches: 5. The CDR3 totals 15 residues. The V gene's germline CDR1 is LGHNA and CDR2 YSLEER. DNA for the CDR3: TGCGCCAGCAGCCGAGACAGGGCTGGCAATCAGCCCCAGCATTTT. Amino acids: CASSRDRAGNQPQHF.

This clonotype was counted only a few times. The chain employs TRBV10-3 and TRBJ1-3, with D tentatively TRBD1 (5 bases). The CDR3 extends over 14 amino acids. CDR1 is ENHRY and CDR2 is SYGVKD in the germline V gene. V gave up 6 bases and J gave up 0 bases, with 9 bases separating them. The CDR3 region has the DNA TGTGCCATCAGGGGGGACGGCTCTGGAAACACCATATATTTT. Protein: CAIRGDGSGNTIYF.

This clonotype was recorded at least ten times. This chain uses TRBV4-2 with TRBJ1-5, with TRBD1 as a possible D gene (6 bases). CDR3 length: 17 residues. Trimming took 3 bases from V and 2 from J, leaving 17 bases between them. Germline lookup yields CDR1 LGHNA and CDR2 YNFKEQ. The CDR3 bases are TGTGCCAGCAGCCAGGGGGGGGGGCAGGGAGGCAATCAGCCCCAGCATTTT. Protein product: CASSQGGGQGGNQPQHF.

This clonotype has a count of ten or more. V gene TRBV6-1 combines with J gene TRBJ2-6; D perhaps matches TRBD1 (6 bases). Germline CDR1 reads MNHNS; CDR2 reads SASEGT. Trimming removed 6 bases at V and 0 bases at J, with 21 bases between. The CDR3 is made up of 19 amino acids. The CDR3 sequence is CASRAFQGRGRSGANVLTF. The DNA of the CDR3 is TGTGCCAGCAGGGCCTTTCAGGGCAGGGGCCGCTCTGGGGCCAACGTCCTGACTTTC.

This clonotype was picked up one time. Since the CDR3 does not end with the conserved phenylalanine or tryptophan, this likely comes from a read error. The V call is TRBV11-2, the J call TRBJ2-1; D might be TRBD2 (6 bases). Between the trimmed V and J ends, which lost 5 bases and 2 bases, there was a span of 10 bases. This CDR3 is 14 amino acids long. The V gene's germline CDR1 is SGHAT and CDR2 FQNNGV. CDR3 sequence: CASSGASAYNEQFL. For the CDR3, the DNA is TGTGCCAGCAGCGGGGCTAGCGCCTACAATGAGCAGTTCTTA.

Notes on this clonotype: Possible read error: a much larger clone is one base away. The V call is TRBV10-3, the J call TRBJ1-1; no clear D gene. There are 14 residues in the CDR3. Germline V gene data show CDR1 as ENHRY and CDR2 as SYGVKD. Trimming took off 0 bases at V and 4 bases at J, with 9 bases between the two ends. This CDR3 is CAISESKTGTEAFF. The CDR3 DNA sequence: TGTGCCATCAGTGAGTCAAAAACCGGCACTGAAGCTTTCTTT.

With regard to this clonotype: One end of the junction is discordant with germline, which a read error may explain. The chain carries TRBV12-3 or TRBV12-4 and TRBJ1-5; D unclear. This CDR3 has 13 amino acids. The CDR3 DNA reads TGTGCCAGCAGTTTACGGGAGTGTCAGTCCCAGCATTTT. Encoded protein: CASSLRECQSQHF.

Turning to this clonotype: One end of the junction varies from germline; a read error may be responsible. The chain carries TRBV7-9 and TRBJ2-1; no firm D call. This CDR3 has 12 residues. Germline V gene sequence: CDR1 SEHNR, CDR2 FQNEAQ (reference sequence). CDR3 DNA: TGTACCAGCAGCCTCCTCGACCATGAACAGTTCTTC. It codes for CTSSLLDHEQFF.

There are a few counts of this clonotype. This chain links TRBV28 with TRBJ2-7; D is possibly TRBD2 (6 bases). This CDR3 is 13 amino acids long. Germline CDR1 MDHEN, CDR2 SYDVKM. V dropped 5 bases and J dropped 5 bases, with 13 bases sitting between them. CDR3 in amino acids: CASSITSMHEQYF. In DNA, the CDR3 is TGTGCCAGCAGTATTACTAGCATGCACGAGCAGTACTTC.

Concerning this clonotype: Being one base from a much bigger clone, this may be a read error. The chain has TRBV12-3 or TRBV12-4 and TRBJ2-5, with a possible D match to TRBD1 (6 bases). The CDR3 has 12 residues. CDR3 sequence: CVSSQGRETQYF. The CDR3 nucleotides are TGTGTCAGCAGTCAGGGGAGAGAGACCCAGTACTTC.

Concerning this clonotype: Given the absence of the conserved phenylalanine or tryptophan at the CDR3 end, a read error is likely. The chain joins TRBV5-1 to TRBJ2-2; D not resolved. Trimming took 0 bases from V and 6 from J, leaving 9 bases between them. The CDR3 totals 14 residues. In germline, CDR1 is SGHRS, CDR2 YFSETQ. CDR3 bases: TGCGCCAGCAGCTTGGGCCCGAGCGCCGGGGAGCTGTTTCTT. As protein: CASSLGPSAGELFL.

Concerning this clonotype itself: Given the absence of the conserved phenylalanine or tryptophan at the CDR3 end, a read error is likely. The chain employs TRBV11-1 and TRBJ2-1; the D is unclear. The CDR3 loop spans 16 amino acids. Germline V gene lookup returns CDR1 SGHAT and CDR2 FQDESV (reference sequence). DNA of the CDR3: TGTGCCAGCAACTCCTCCTCTGTCCTCTCCTACGATGAGCAGTTCTCC. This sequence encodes CASNSSSVLSYDEQFS.

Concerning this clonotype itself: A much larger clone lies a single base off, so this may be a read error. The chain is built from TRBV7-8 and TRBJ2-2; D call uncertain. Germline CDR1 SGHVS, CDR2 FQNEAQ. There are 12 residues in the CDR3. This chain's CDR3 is CVSSLVGGELFF. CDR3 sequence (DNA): TGTGTCAGCAGCTTAGTGGGGGGGGAGCTGTTTTTT.

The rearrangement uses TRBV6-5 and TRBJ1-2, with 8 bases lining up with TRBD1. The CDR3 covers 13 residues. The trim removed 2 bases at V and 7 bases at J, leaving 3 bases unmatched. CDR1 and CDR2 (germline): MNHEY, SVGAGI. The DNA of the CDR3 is TGTGCCAGCAGTTACAGACAGGGGTGTGGCTACACCTTC. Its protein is CASSYRQGCGYTF.

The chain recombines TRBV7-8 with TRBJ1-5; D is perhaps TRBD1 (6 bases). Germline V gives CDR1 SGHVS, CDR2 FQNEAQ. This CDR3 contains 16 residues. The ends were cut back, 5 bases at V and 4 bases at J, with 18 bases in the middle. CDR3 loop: CASSLRGGDSNQPQHF. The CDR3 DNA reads TGTGCCAGCAGCCTCCGAGGGGGAGACTCTAATCAGCCCCAGCATTTT.

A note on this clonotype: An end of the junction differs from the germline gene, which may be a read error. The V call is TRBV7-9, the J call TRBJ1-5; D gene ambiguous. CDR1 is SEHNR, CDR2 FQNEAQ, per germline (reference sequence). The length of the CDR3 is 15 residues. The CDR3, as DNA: TGTGACAGCAGCTTAGCCCTTGGAAGCAATCAGCCCCAGCATTTT. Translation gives CDSSLALGSNQPQHF. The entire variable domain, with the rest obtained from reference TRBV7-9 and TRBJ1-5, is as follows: DTGVSQNPRHKITKRGQNVTFRCDPISEHNRLYWYRQTLGQGPEFLTYFQNEAQLEKSRLLSDRFSAERPKGSFSTLEIQRTEQGDSAMYLCDSSLALGSNQPQHFGDGTRLSIL.

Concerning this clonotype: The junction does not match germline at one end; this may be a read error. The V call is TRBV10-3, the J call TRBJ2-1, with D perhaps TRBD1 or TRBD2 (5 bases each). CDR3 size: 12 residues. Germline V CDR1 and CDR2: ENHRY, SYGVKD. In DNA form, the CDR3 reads TGTGCCGTCAGTGAGTCGAGGGGTGAGCAGCTCTTC. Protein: CAVSESRGEQLF.

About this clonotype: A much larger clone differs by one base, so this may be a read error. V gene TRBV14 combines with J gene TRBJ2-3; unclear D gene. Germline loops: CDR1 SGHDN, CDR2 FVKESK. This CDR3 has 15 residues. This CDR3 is CASNQDRASTDTQYF. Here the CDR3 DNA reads TGTGCCAGCAACCAAGATCGCGCCAGCACAGATACGCAGTATTTT. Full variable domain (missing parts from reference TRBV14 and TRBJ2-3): EAGVTQFPSHSVIEKGQTVTLRCDPISGHDNLYWYRRVMGKEIKFLLHFVKESKQDESGMPNNRFLAERTGGTYSTLKVQPAELEDSGVYFCASNQDRASTDTQYFGPGTRLTVL.

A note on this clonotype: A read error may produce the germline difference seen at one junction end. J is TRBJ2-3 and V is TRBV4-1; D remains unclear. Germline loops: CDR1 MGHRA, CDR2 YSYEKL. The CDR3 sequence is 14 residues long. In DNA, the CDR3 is TGCGCCAGCTGCCAAGACGTACTCACAGATACGCAGTATTTT. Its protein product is CASCQDVLTDTQYF.

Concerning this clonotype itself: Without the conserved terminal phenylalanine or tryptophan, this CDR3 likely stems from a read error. CDR3 in DNA: TGTGCCAGCCGGGACAGCGGAGACACCGAAGCTTTCTAT. Its protein is CASRDSGDTEAFY. The V call is TRBV6-2 or TRBV6-3, the J call TRBJ1-1; TRBD1 aligns across 7 bases. CDR3 length: 13 residues. Germline V gene sequence: CDR1 MNHEY, CDR2 SVGEGT.

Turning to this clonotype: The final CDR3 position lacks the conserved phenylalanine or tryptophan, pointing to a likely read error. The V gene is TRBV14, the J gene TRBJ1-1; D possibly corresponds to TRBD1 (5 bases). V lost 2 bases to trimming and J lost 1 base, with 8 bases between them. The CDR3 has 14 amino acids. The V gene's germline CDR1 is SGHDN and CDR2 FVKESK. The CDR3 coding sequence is TGTGCCAGCAGCCAAAGGGGCTGGAACACTGAAGCTTTCTCT. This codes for CASSQRGWNTEAFS.